Shown below are 27 T cell receptor beta chains from a single sample sequenced in a study of T cell repertoires in cytomegalovirus infection. TCRdb itself ran the reads through MiXCR, one entry per CDR3 protein. The sample has approximately 320,000 distinct CDR3 sequences, more than 8% seen once. The sample was PBMCs. All receptors derive from a human donor in good health (CMV status not recorded). Some clones in this sample may be carry-over from other donors' samples.

V gene TRBV5-1 combines with J gene TRBJ1-5; tentatively, D is TRBD1 (6 bases). Germline CDR1 reads SGHRS; CDR2 reads YFSETQ. The CDR3 contains 15 residues. Deletions cut 0 bases from V and 5 bases from J, with 12 bases between. CDR3 loop: CASSLGGQWDQPQHF. In nucleotides, the CDR3 is TGCGCCAGCAGCTTGGGGGGACAATGGGATCAGCCCCAGCATTTT.

Only a few counts were recorded for this clonotype. J is TRBJ2-5 and V is TRBV25-1; D not certain. The V and J ends lost 2 bases and 1 base respectively, with 11 bases between them. The CDR3 is 15 amino acids. Germline CDR1 reads MGHDK; CDR2 reads SYGVNS. The CDR3, as DNA: TGTGCCAGCAGTGAAAACTCAGGACCCCAAGAGACCCAGTACTTC. This translates into CASSENSGPQETQYF.

This clonotype was counted at least ten times. The rearrangement joins TRBV6-5 to TRBJ2-3; no clear D. The CDR3 consists of 14 residues. V was trimmed by 0 bases and J by 2 bases, leaving 6 bases between them. Germline values: CDR1 MNHEY, CDR2 SVGAGI. The chain's CDR3 is CASSYSQFTDTQYF. In DNA, the CDR3 is TGTGCCAGCAGTTACTCACAATTCACAGATACGCAGTATTTT.

This clonotype was seen at least ten times. The chain is built from TRBV19 and TRBJ2-1; 7 bases match TRBD2. CDR1 and CDR2 (germline): LNHDA, SQIVND (reference sequence). V lost 5 bases to trimming and J lost 4 bases; unmatched junction nucleotides: 8. CDR3 size: 15 residues. The CDR3 loop is CASSDKGGPYNEQFF. Here the CDR3 DNA reads TGTGCCAGTAGTGATAAGGGAGGGCCGTACAATGAGCAGTTCTTC.

The chain links TRBV7-1 to TRBJ2-7; D uncertain. TRBV7-1 is sorted into the ORF group, with uncertain function. Trimming pared 5 bases from V and 6 bases from J, leaving 14 bases between. The CDR3 sequence is 13 residues long. The chain's CDR3 is CASSAVSTGEQYF. The CDR3, as DNA: TGTGCCAGCAGCGCGGTTTCGACTGGCGAGCAGTACTTC.

This clonotype was picked up many times. This chain uses TRBV20-1 with TRBJ1-3, with 7 bases identical to TRBD1. J lost 2 bases, V lost 2 bases, and 6 bases had no gene match. CDR1 and CDR2 (germline): DFQATT, SNEGSKA (reference sequence). This CDR3 has 15 residues. The CDR3 region is CSARNIDRAGNTIYF. CDR3 DNA sequence: TGCAGTGCTAGAAATATCGACAGGGCTGGAAACACCATATATTTT.

The J gene is TRBJ2-7, the V gene TRBV7-4; 13 nucleotides line up with TRBD2. The CDR3 contains 15 residues. The J segment lost 7 bases and the V segment lost 4 bases, leaving 7 bases of the junction unmatched. Germline V gene data show CDR1 as SGHVT and CDR2 as SQSDAQ. Written as DNA, the CDR3 is TGTGCCAGCAGCTCCGGACTAGCGGGAGTCAGTGAGCAGTACTTC. Translated: CASSSGLAGVSEQYF.

Only a few counts were recorded for this clonotype. The genes are TRBV28 and TRBJ1-5; tentative D call: TRBD1 (5 bases). Per the germline V gene, CDR1 is MDHEN and CDR2 is SYDVKM. The V gene lost 5 bases and the J gene lost 1 base, with 12 bases spanning the gap. This CDR3 is built from 15 residues. The CDR3 DNA is TGTGCCAGCAGTAAAGGGGTAGTGAGCAATCAGCCCCAGCATTTT. This translates into CASSKGVVSNQPQHF.

This clonotype was counted at least ten times. The CDR3 here is CASSLQGDGQETQYF. For the CDR3, the DNA is TGTGCCAGCAGCTTACAAGGGGACGGGCAAGAGACCCAGTACTTC. This chain connects TRBV7-7 to TRBJ2-5; D may be TRBD1 or TRBD2 (5 bases each). Germline CDR1 reads SSHAT; CDR2 reads FNYEAQ (reference sequence). V was shortened by 2 bases and J by 2 bases, with 12 bases between the two germline ends. This CDR3 contains 15 residues.

There are a few counts of this clonotype. The V gene is TRBV6-1, the J gene TRBJ1-3, with 10 bases matching TRBD1. The CDR3 loop spans 16 amino acids. Germline V gives CDR1 MNHNS, CDR2 SASEGT. V dropped 5 bases and J dropped 6; count of bases not matched to a gene: 10. CDR3 amino acids: CASSLDRGLNENTIYF. The CDR3 DNA is TGTGCCAGCAGTCTCGACAGGGGGCTAAACGAAAACACCATATATTTT.

Note on this clonotype: A much bigger clone sits one base away, suggesting this may be a read error. V and J are TRBV7-2 and TRBJ2-4, with D perhaps matching TRBD2 (6 bases). V lost 8 bases and J lost 6, with 17 bases in between. Germline CDR1 is SGHTA and CDR2 is FQGNSA. This CDR3 comprises 14 residues. Written as DNA, the CDR3 is TGTGCCAGCGGCCGCCCGGACGGGGGAAACATTCAGTACTTC. Translation gives CASGRPDGGNIQYF.

This clonotype was detected a few times. J is TRBJ2-7 and V is TRBV19; D might be TRBD2 (7 bases). V was trimmed by 7 bases and J by 6 bases, leaving 22 bases between them. The V gene's germline CDR1 is LNHDA and CDR2 SQIVND (reference sequence). This CDR3 is built from 15 residues. The chain's CDR3 is CASTVGQGRVAEQYF. As DNA, the CDR3 is TGTGCCAGTACCGTTGGCCAGGGGAGGGTCGCCGAGCAGTACTTC. The full variable domain, rest sourced from reference TRBV19 and TRBJ2-7, is DGGITQSPKYLFRKEGQNVTLSCEQNLNHDAMYWYRQDPGQGLRLIYYSQIVNDFQKGDIAEGYSVSREKKESFPLTVTSAQKNPTAFYLCASTVGQGRVAEQYFGPGTRLTVT.

The gene calls are TRBV12-3 or TRBV12-4 and TRBJ2-7; tentatively, D is TRBD2 (5 bases). Deletions cut 7 bases from V and 2 bases from J, with 18 bases between. The CDR3 has 15 residues. CDR3 sequence: CASTLGLSYTYEQYF. The CDR3 DNA sequence: TGTGCCAGCACCCTTGGACTGAGTTACACCTACGAGCAGTACTTC.

This clonotype showed up many times. The V and J genes are TRBV7-9 and TRBJ1-5; D may be TRBD1 (5 bases). The germline V and J ends were trimmed by 0 bases and 11 bases, with 11 bases remaining between them. Per the germline V gene, CDR1 is SEHNR and CDR2 is FQNEAQ (reference sequence). The CDR3 totals 13 residues. The chain's CDR3 is CASSLADSPAQHF. DNA of the CDR3: TGTGCCAGCAGCTTAGCCGACAGCCCAGCCCAGCATTTT. Full variable domain (outside the CDR3, taken from reference TRBV7-9 and TRBJ1-5): DTGVSQNPRHKITKRGQNVTFRCDPISEHNRLYWYRQTLGQGPEFLTYFQNEAQLEKSRLLSDRFSAERPKGSFSTLEIQRTEQGDSAMYLCASSLADSPAQHFGDGTRLSIL.

The rearrangement uses TRBV7-2 and TRBJ1-1, with D uncertain. Germline V gene data show CDR1 as SGHTA and CDR2 as FQGNSA. The germline V and J ends were trimmed by 9 bases and 8 bases, with 19 bases remaining between them. The CDR3 has 13 amino acids. CDR3 loop: CASNDTSGSEAFF. The DNA of the CDR3 is TGTGCCAGTAATGACACATCGGGGTCAGAAGCTTTCTTT.

Many counts were recorded for this clonotype. The chain uses TRBV6-1 and TRBJ2-7, with 7 nucleotides matching TRBD1. This CDR3 has 14 amino acids. The J segment lost 2 bases and the V segment lost 5 bases, leaving 6 bases of the junction unmatched. The germline V gene has CDR1 MNHNS and CDR2 SASEGT. CDR3 region: CASSSRQGPYEQYF. CDR3 nucleotides: TGTGCCAGCAGTTCCCGACAGGGTCCCTACGAGCAGTACTTC.

The J gene is TRBJ2-7, the V gene TRBV12-3 or TRBV12-4; D is uncertain. Trimming shortened V by 5 bases and J by 0 bases, and 11 bases separated the two germline ends. The CDR3 consists of 14 residues. The CDR3 coding sequence is TGTGCCAGCAGTGATGGAGTTCCCTCCTACGAGCAGTACTTC. Translating gives CASSDGVPSYEQYF.

This clonotype has more than one count but fewer than ten. V and J are TRBV7-2 and TRBJ2-5; 10 bases map to TRBD2. The germline V gene has CDR1 SGHTA and CDR2 FQGNSA. This CDR3 has 18 amino acids. V lost 5 bases to trimming and J lost 2 bases; unmatched junction nucleotides: 14. In nucleotides, the CDR3 is TGTGCCAGCAGCCCTAGAGGGTCGGCTAGCGGGGGTCAAGAGACCCAGTACTTC. This encodes CASSPRGSASGGQETQYF.

This clonotype came up many times. CDR3 loop: CASSSRPGSTDTQYF. CDR3 DNA sequence: TGTGCCAGCAGCTCCCGTCCTGGCAGCACAGATACGCAGTATTTT. The chain is built from TRBV7-2 and TRBJ2-3; D unclear. With 4 bases removed from V and 0 bases from J, the gap between germline ends came to 11 bases. The CDR3 covers 15 residues. The germline V gene has CDR1 SGHTA and CDR2 FQGNSA.

This clonotype occurred a few times. This chain uses TRBV7-2 with TRBJ2-3, with D hard to call. Germline CDR1 and CDR2: SGHTA and FQGNSA. Trimming removed 3 bases from V and 0 bases from J, with 7 bases in between. This CDR3 is 14 amino acids long. CDR3 residues: CASSLSQSTDTQYF. The CDR3 bases are TGTGCCAGCAGCTTGTCACAGAGCACAGATACGCAGTATTTT.

This clonotype occurred a few times. V is TRBV7-9 and J is TRBJ1-5; D call uncertain. This CDR3 has 14 residues. V gave up 2 bases and J gave up 2 bases, with 7 bases separating them. Germline CDR1 SEHNR, CDR2 FQNEAQ (reference sequence). CDR3 nucleotide sequence: TGTGCCAGCAGCTTACACCAGGGCAATCAGCCCCAGCATTTT. Translation: CASSLHQGNQPQHF.

This clonotype was counted ten times or more. The genes are TRBV7-2 and TRBJ1-2; D is uncertain. Germline V lookup: CDR1 SGHTA, CDR2 FQGNSA. This CDR3 has 11 amino acids. Trimming stripped 3 bases from V and 5 bases from J, with 4 bases between. DNA of the CDR3: TGTGCCAGCAGCTTTTCGTATGGCTACACCTTC. This gives the protein CASSFSYGYTF.

This clonotype was observed at least ten times. The chain has TRBV29-1 and TRBJ1-1; a possible D gene is TRBD1 (5 bases). This CDR3 spans 13 amino acids. The germline V gene encodes CDR1 SQVTM and CDR2 ANQGSEA. Between the trimmed V and J ends, which lost 3 bases and 6 bases, there was a span of 14 bases. CDR3 sequence: CSVDTREDAEAFF. Written as DNA, the CDR3 is TGCAGCGTTGATACCAGGGAAGACGCTGAAGCTTTCTTT.

This clonotype was observed at least ten times. The V and J genes are TRBV7-2 and TRBJ1-5; D is uncertain. The CDR3 is 16 amino acids. Germline V gives CDR1 SGHTA, CDR2 FQGNSA. V lost 1 base and J lost 2, with 12 bases in between. CDR3 amino acids: CASSLERGSGNQPQHF. CDR3 nucleotide sequence: TGTGCCAGCAGCTTAGAGCGAGGATCGGGCAATCAGCCCCAGCATTTT. Complete variable domain (other parts from reference TRBV7-2 and TRBJ1-5): GAGVSQSPSNKVTEKGKDVELRCDPISGHTALYWYRQSLGQGLEFLIYFQGNSAPDKSGLPSDRFSAERTGGSVSTLTIQRTQQEDSAVYLCASSLERGSGNQPQHFGDGTRLSIL.

This clonotype was seen a few times. The chain links TRBV10-3 to TRBJ1-5, with unresolved D. V dropped 6 bases and J dropped 1 base, with 13 bases sitting between them. The CDR3 contains 15 residues. CDR1 is ENHRY, CDR2 SYGVKD, per germline. The CDR3 region is CAISPDPQSNQPQHF. The CDR3 DNA sequence: TGTGCCATCAGCCCGGACCCCCAGAGCAATCAGCCCCAGCATTTT.

This clonotype was observed a few times. The V call is TRBV5-1, the J call TRBJ2-3; D uncertain. V was clipped by 4 bases and J by 5 bases, with 14 bases between them. This CDR3 region has 14 residues. Germline assignment: CDR1 SGHRS and CDR2 YFSETQ. The chain's CDR3 is CASSLGWSRDTQYF. The CDR3 nucleotides are TGCGCCAGCAGCCTGGGGTGGTCGAGAGATACGCAGTATTTT. Full variable domain (remainder filled in from reference TRBV5-1 and TRBJ2-3): KAGVTQTPRYLIKTRGQQVTLSCSPISGHRSVSWYQQTPGQGLQFLFEYFSETQRNKGNFPGRFSGRQFSNSRSEMNVSTLELGDSALYLCASSLGWSRDTQYFGPGTRLTVL.

There are many counts of this clonotype. The chain links TRBV12-3 or TRBV12-4 to TRBJ1-2; D gene uncertain. Deletions cut 4 bases from V and 1 base from J, with 7 bases between. This CDR3 is 13 amino acids long. The CDR3 reads CASSSGHNYGYTF. The CDR3 DNA reads as TGTGCCAGCAGTTCGGGCCATAACTATGGCTACACCTTC.